The next 21 T cell receptor beta chains were all read from a single sample in a study of follicular helper T cells after annual influenza vaccination. Noted time point: 2013-2014 season, 7 days after vaccination. Assay used: immunoSEQ multiplex PCR; TCRdb lists only in-frame clones, some missing. The data hold 9,000 or so clones, with 83% observed a single time. The specimen comprised CXCR5+ CD38- circulating T follicular helper cells from blood, sampled 7 days after influenza vaccination. Subset in this sample: circulating Tfh, non-naive CD4+CXCR5+PD-1+ (ICOS+CD38+ or ICOS-CD38-). These receptors came from an adult who received the influenza vaccine.

The rearrangement uses TRBV7-8 and TRBJ1-2; D perhaps matches TRBD1 (6 bases). Per the germline V gene, CDR1 is SGHVS and CDR2 is FQNEAQ. The V and J ends lost 2 bases and 6 bases respectively, with 7 bases between them. The CDR3 is 12 residues long. The CDR3 nucleotides are TGTGCCAGCAGCTTACACAGGGATGGCTACACCTTC. This translates into CASSLHRDGYTF. Using reference TRBV7-8 and TRBJ1-2 for the parts outside the CDR3, the full variable domain is GAGVSQSPRYKVAKRGQDVALRCDPISGHVSLFWYQQALGQGPEFLTYFQNEAQLDKSGLPSDRFFAERPEGSVSTLKIQRTQQEDSAVYLCASSLHRDGYTFGSGTRLTVV.

The genes are TRBV7-2 and TRBJ1-1, with a weak D call TRBD1 (5 bases). Germline CDR1 SGHTA, CDR2 FQGNSA. The CDR3 contains 12 residues. Trimming took 1 base from V and 10 from J, leaving 10 bases between them. The chain's CDR3 is CASSLDVGGAFF. CDR3 coding DNA: TGTGCCAGCAGCTTAGATGTGGGGGGAGCTTTCTTT. Filled out from reference TRBV7-2 and TRBJ1-1, the complete variable domain reads GAGVSQSPSNKVTEKGKDVELRCDPISGHTALYWYRQSLGQGLEFLIYFQGNSAPDKSGLPSDRFSAERTGGSVSTLTIQRTQQEDSAVYLCASSLDVGGAFFGQGTRLTVV.

This sequence joins TRBV10-3 and TRBJ1-5; D is perhaps TRBD1 (6 bases). Trimming took off 4 bases at V and 7 bases at J, with 14 bases between the two ends. CDR1 is ENHRY and CDR2 is SYGVKD in the germline V gene. The length of the CDR3 is 14 residues. CDR3 sequence reads: CAISASGEEQPQHF. The DNA of the CDR3 is TGTGCCATCAGTGCTTCAGGGGAGGAACAGCCCCAGCATTTT.

The chain has TRBV2 and TRBJ1-1, with unresolved D. V lost 2 bases and J lost 4, with 11 bases in between. Per germline, CDR1 SNHLY and CDR2 FYNNEI. The CDR3 spans 14 residues. The CDR3 region has the DNA TGTGCCAGCAGTGAAAGGCCCGGGTCCACTGAAGCTTTCTTT. Residues: CASSERPGSTEAFF. The full variable domain, its missing parts supplied by reference TRBV2 and TRBJ1-1, is EPEVTQTPSHQVTQMGQEVILRCVPISNHLYFYWYRQILGQKVEFLVSFYNNEISEKSEIFDDQFSVERPDGSNFTLKIRSTKLEDSAMYFCASSERPGSTEAFFGQGTRLTVV.

Comments on this clone: One junction end does not reproduce the germline sequence, and a read error may be involved. The V call is TRBV29-1, the J call TRBJ1-1, with D unresolved. The CDR3 is made up of 12 amino acids. The germline V gene encodes CDR1 SQVTM and CDR2 ANQGSEA. CDR3 DNA: TGCAGCGCTAGGACTGGGAACGCTGAAGCTTTCTTT. Its protein is CSARTGNAEAFF.

This clone is a singleton in its sample. The gene calls are TRBV30 and TRBJ2-6; no firm D call. The germline gives CDR1 GTSNPN, CDR2 SVGIG (reference sequence). The CDR3 totals 18 residues. Trimming shortened V by 5 bases and J by 5 bases, and 25 bases separated the two germline ends. CDR3 in amino acids: CAWEQTRYNKSRANVLTF. Written as DNA, the CDR3 is TGTGCCTGGGAGCAAACGCGTTATAACAAAAGTCGGGCCAACGTCCTGACTTTC.

V and J are TRBV6-1 and TRBJ1-2; the match to TRBD1 covers 7 bases. The germline V gene encodes CDR1 MNHNS and CDR2 SASEGT. This CDR3 spans 15 amino acids. The J segment lost 8 bases and the V segment lost 2 bases, leaving 11 bases of the junction unmatched. For the CDR3, the DNA is TGTGCCAGCAGTGAAACCCCAGGGGGGCCCTCGGGCTACACCTTC. Protein sequence: CASSETPGGPSGYTF.

The chain joins TRBV9 to TRBJ2-7; D not certain. The V end was cut by 0 bases, the J end by 4 bases, with 8 bases between. The germline V gene encodes CDR1 SGDLS and CDR2 YYNGEE. The CDR3 is made up of 13 amino acids. The CDR3 DNA follows: TGTGCCAGCAGCGTAGGCGCAGGTTACGAGCAGTACTTC. Protein product: CASSVGAGYEQYF.

This CDR3 is CASSVSSSGTYNEQFF. The CDR3 nucleotides are TGTGCCAGCAGCGTATCCTCTAGCGGGACCTACAATGAGCAGTTCTTC. The chain carries TRBV9 and TRBJ2-1, with TRBD2 identical over 9 bases. The CDR3 has 16 amino acids. Germline CDR1 SGDLS, CDR2 YYNGEE. Trimming removed 1 base from V and 2 bases from J; junction bases left unmatched: 4.

This chain links TRBV11-2 with TRBJ2-3, with D possibly TRBD1 on 5 matching bases. The CDR3 has 16 residues. The germline gives CDR1 SGHAT, CDR2 FQNNGV. Trimming shortened V by 5 bases and J by 1 base, and 16 bases separated the two germline ends. The CDR3 is CASSLTVGQGTDTQYF. CDR3 DNA sequence: TGTGCCAGCAGCCTCACGGTGGGGCAGGGCACAGATACGCAGTATTTT.

This chain joins TRBV18 and TRBJ2-1, with TRBD2 matching 7 bases. There are 16 residues in the CDR3. V shed 2 bases and J 7 bases; nucleotides not matched to a gene: 11. CDR1 and CDR2 (germline): KGHSH, LQKENI. Written as DNA, the CDR3 is TGTGCCAGCTCACCAGCGGCGCGGGGGACCTTGAATGAGCAGTTCTTC. It codes for CASSPAARGTLNEQFF.

This clone turned up a few times. This chain uses TRBV27 with TRBJ2-7; tentative D call: TRBD1 (7 bases). Trimming left V 9 bases short and J 3 bases short, with 18 bases between. This CDR3 contains 14 residues. CDR1 and CDR2 from the germline V gene are MNHEY and SMNVEV (reference sequence). Written as DNA, the CDR3 is TGTGCCAGTTCTGGGGCGGGACAGCTCTACGAGCAGTACTTC. Translated: CASSGAGQLYEQYF.

V gene TRBV18 combines with J gene TRBJ2-2; no clear D. The germline gives CDR1 KGHSH, CDR2 LQKENI. This CDR3 region has 13 residues. Trimming cost V 3 bases and J 5 bases, with 7 bases left between them. The CDR3 DNA is TGTGCCAGCTCACCGATGGGGACCGGGGAGCTGTTTTTT. As protein: CASSPMGTGELFF.

This CDR3 reads CAISPDRGTNEKLFF. CDR3 coding DNA: TGTGCCATCAGCCCTGACAGGGGGACTAATGAAAAACTGTTTTTT. The rearrangement links TRBV10-3 to TRBJ1-4; TRBD1 agrees at 9 bases. V was pared by 6 bases and J by 2 bases, with 4 bases of the junction left unmatched. The CDR3 extends over 15 amino acids. Germline CDR1 is ENHRY and CDR2 is SYGVKD.

The chain combines TRBV25-1 with TRBJ1-2, with 7 bases fitting TRBD1. V trimming: 8 bases; J trimming: 3 bases; junction bases outside the gene matches: 3. Germline values: CDR1 MGHDK, CDR2 SYGVNS. The CDR3 runs to 12 residues. CDR3 amino acids: CASQGVHYGYTF. CDR3 bases: TGTGCCAGCCAGGGGGTGCACTATGGCTACACCTTC.

Here the CDR3 DNA reads TGTGCCAGCAGTTATTCACGGACAGGGACTGGAAACACCATATATTTT. Translating it yields CASSYSRTGTGNTIYF. The chain is built from TRBV28 and TRBJ1-3; 8 bases are shared with TRBD1. The CDR3 has 16 residues. In germline, CDR1 is MDHEN, CDR2 SYDVKM. V dropped 4 bases and J dropped 2; count of bases not matched to a gene: 7.

This clone appeared a few times. The chain employs TRBV2 and TRBJ1-5; tentative D call: TRBD1 (5 bases). Trimming removed 7 bases at V and 0 bases at J, with 16 bases between. The CDR3 has 16 amino acids. Germline values: CDR1 SNHLY, CDR2 FYNNEI. CDR3 nucleotides: TGTGCCAGCAAGGAGTGGGGACGATATAGCAATCAGCCCCAGCATTTT. Its translation: CASKEWGRYSNQPQHF.

The gene calls are TRBV5-4 and TRBJ2-5; D gene ambiguous. The CDR3 totals 13 residues. V shed 2 bases and J shed 2 bases, with 7 bases lying between them. Germline CDR1 is SGHNT and CDR2 is YYREEE (reference sequence). CDR3 nucleotides: TGTGCCAGCAGCTTTCCAGGACAAGAGACCCAGTACTTC. Translation: CASSFPGQETQYF.

The J gene is TRBJ1-6, the V gene TRBV7-8, with D unclear. Trimming took off 6 bases at V and 0 bases at J, with 12 bases between the two ends. The CDR3 totals 16 residues. Per germline, CDR1 SGHVS and CDR2 FQNEAQ. Here the CDR3 reads CASSSDLSSYNSPLHF. CDR3 in DNA: TGTGCCAGCAGTTCCGACCTAAGCTCCTATAATTCACCCCTCCACTTT. Based on the CDR3 plus reference TRBV7-8 and TRBJ1-6, the full variable domain is GAGVSQSPRYKVAKRGQDVALRCDPISGHVSLFWYQQALGQGPEFLTYFQNEAQLDKSGLPSDRFFAERPEGSVSTLKIQRTQQEDSAVYLCASSSDLSSYNSPLHFGNGTRLTVT.

J is TRBJ2-1 and V is TRBV30, with 11 bases fitting TRBD1. Trimming removed 5 bases from V and 7 bases from J; junction bases left unmatched: 4. The CDR3 extends over 13 amino acids. Germline-derived CDR1 and CDR2 are GTSNPN and SVGIG (reference sequence). CDR3 sequence reads: CAWGQGAGNEQFF. CDR3 nucleotides: TGTGCCTGGGGACAGGGGGCAGGGAATGAGCAGTTCTTC.

The rearrangement uses TRBV4-2 and TRBJ2-6; D perhaps matches TRBD1 (5 bases). The CDR3 is 18 amino acids. CDR1 and CDR2 (germline): LGHNA, YNFKEQ. V gave up 1 base and J gave up 0 bases, with 13 bases separating them. The CDR3 DNA is TGTGCCAGCAGCCAAGGCGTACAGGCAAACTCTGGGGCCAACGTCCTGACTTTC. The encoded protein is CASSQGVQANSGANVLTF.